Listed here are 31 T cell receptor beta chains from one sample, sequenced in a study of T cells in Graves' hyperthyroidism and ophthalmopathy. Template material for amplifying TCR beta CDR3 regions consisted of RNA transcripts. The HTBI primer set was used in a first-round RT-PCR of the TCR CDR3. From the multiplex PCR reads, TCRdb called clonotypes with MiXCR, one entry per CDR3 protein. The profile shows some 770,000 distinct CDR3 sequences, about a sixth of them singletons. The sequenced sample was blood. These receptors all come from a man aged 18 to 30 with Graves' hyperthyroidism.

The rearrangement links TRBV9 to TRBJ1-4, with D possibly TRBD1 on 5 matching bases. The CDR3 contains 15 residues. V lost 3 bases and J 10 bases, leaving 19 bases between the germline ends. Germline V lookup: CDR1 SGDLS, CDR2 YYNGEE. The CDR3 DNA follows: TGTGCCAGCAGCGCCGATAATACCGGGACGAGAAAACTGTTTTTT. Its translation is CASSADNTGTRKLFF.

Many counts were recorded for this clonotype. The chain links TRBV2 to TRBJ2-3; D is possibly TRBD2 (6 bases). Per germline, CDR1 SNHLY and CDR2 FYNNEI. The CDR3 consists of 13 residues. V shed 6 bases and J shed 2 bases, with 9 bases lying between them. The CDR3 is CASREGITDTQYF. The CDR3, as DNA: TGTGCCAGCAGGGAGGGAATCACAGATACGCAGTATTTT.

This clonotype was seen ten or more times. This sequence joins TRBV20-1 and TRBJ2-7, with D possibly being TRBD1 or TRBD2 (5 bases each). The CDR3 runs to 16 residues. Germline lookup yields CDR1 DFQATT and CDR2 SNEGSKA (reference sequence). V was shortened by 5 bases and J by 0 bases, with 20 bases between the two germline ends. The CDR3 region has the DNA TGCAGTGCTCAGCCCTCTCCGGGACCGCTCTCCTACGAGCAGTACTTC. Translation gives CSAQPSPGPLSYEQYF.

Of note for this clonotype: At one end, the junction sequence differs from germline, possibly due to a read error. This chain's CDR3 is CASGGTSGSAF. Written as DNA, the CDR3 is TGTGCCAGCGGGGGGACTAGCGGGAGCGCTTTC. This chain links TRBV28 with TRBJ2-6; 14 nucleotides align to TRBD2. Germline CDR1 MDHEN, CDR2 SYDVKM. The CDR3 contains 11 residues.

The rearrangement joins TRBV6-5 to TRBJ1-1, with 7 bases fitting TRBD1. J gave up 0 bases and V 2 bases, and 3 bases lay outside the gene matches. The CDR3 covers 15 residues. Germline V gene lookup returns CDR1 MNHEY and CDR2 SVGAGI. The CDR3 nucleotides read TGTGCCAGCAGTTACAGGGGGCAGGTGAACACTGAAGCTTTCTTT. Translation: CASSYRGQVNTEAFF.

This clonotype occurred many times. Here the CDR3 DNA reads TGCAGCGTTGAAGAAGGACTAGCGGGAGTGGATACGCAGTATTTT. Translation gives CSVEEGLAGVDTQYF. This sequence joins TRBV29-1 and TRBJ2-3; 13 bases are shared with TRBD2. The CDR3 is 15 amino acids. Germline V gene data show CDR1 as SQVTM and CDR2 as ANQGSEA. With V trimmed by 0 bases and J by 6 bases, 3 bases remained unmatched.

This chain links TRBV11-2 with TRBJ2-2; unclear D gene. The CDR3 consists of 14 residues. V was cut by 0 bases and J by 4 bases, with 6 bases left in between. Per the germline V gene, CDR1 is SGHAT and CDR2 is FQNNGV. The CDR3 bases are TGTGCCAGCAGCTTAGACGTCGCCACCGGGGAGCTGTTTTTT. It encodes CASSLDVATGELFF.

This clonotype was seen at least ten times. This sequence joins TRBV20-1 and TRBJ2-7; weak D call: TRBD2 (5 bases). In germline, CDR1 is DFQATT, CDR2 SNEGSKA (reference sequence). The CDR3 sequence is 14 residues long. V was trimmed by 1 base and J by 6 bases, leaving 16 bases between them. The CDR3 DNA reads as TGCAGTGCTAGAGCCTCTCGTGAAGGGAGCGAGCAGTACTTC. Amino acid sequence: CSARASREGSEQYF.

The V and J genes are TRBV19 and TRBJ2-1; 10 bases align to TRBD2. Germline CDR1 LNHDA, CDR2 SQIVND (reference sequence). V was clipped by 1 base and J by 4 bases; unmatched bases: 7. The CDR3 runs 17 residues. The CDR3 bases are TGTGCCAGTAGTATAGGACCCGGGACTAGCGCTTACAATGAGCAGTTCTTC. Translating it yields CASSIGPGTSAYNEQFF. Supplemented by reference TRBV19 and TRBJ2-1, the full variable domain reads DGGITQSPKYLFRKEGQNVTLSCEQNLNHDAMYWYRQDPGQGLRLIYYSQIVNDFQKGDIAEGYSVSREKKESFPLTVTSAQKNPTAFYLCASSIGPGTSAYNEQFFGPGTRLTVL.

The genes are TRBV20-1 and TRBJ2-2; no clear D. The V gene's germline CDR1 is DFQATT and CDR2 SNEGSKA (reference sequence). V lost 2 bases and J 4 bases, leaving 8 bases between the germline ends. The CDR3 is 13 residues long. The CDR3 is CSARRDPTGELFF. CDR3 in DNA: TGCAGTGCTAGACGCGACCCCACCGGGGAGCTGTTTTTT.

This clonotype has only a few counts. The chain's CDR3 is CASSLSGQGARETQYF. The CDR3 DNA reads TGTGCCAGCAGCTTATCCGGCCAGGGGGCGAGGGAGACCCAGTACTTC. The J gene is TRBJ2-5, the V gene TRBV7-9; TRBD1 matches at 8 bases. Per the germline V gene, CDR1 is SEHNR and CDR2 is FQNEAQ (reference sequence). This CDR3 spans 16 amino acids. Losses at the gene ends were 2 bases for V and 5 bases for J; bases not matched to a gene: 10.

This clonotype was recorded many times. CDR3 sequence reads: CASTKWGGTTDTQYF. CDR3 DNA sequence: TGTGCCAGCACCAAATGGGGGGGAACCACAGATACGCAGTATTTT. V and J are TRBV28 and TRBJ2-3, with 7 bases lining up with TRBD2. The CDR3 length is 15 residues. J was trimmed by 2 bases and V by 7 bases; bases with no gene match: 9. The germline gives CDR1 MDHEN, CDR2 SYDVKM.

This clonotype was seen a few times. J is TRBJ2-3 and V is TRBV10-3; maybe TRBD1 (6 bases). The CDR3 sequence is 15 residues long. Trimming took 5 bases from V and 3 from J, leaving 15 bases between them. Germline CDR1 is ENHRY and CDR2 is SYGVKD. This chain's CDR3 is CAISFTGQWTDTQYF. DNA of the CDR3: TGTGCCATCAGTTTTACAGGGCAGTGGACAGATACGCAGTATTTT.

The V gene is TRBV7-3, the J gene TRBJ2-2; no clear D. Germline assignment: CDR1 SGHTA and CDR2 FQGTGA. Trimming took 5 bases from V and 0 from J, leaving 16 bases between them. This CDR3 spans 17 amino acids. The CDR3 DNA sequence: TGTGCCAGCAGCGCGCACCTCCCAGAAGCGAACACCGGGGAGCTGTTTTTT. Its translation is CASSAHLPEANTGELFF.

The chain couples TRBV4-2 to TRBJ2-7; TRBD2 might be the D (6 bases). There are 15 residues in the CDR3. V gave up 3 bases and J gave up 3 bases, with 15 bases separating them. CDR1 is LGHNA and CDR2 is YNFKEQ in the germline V gene. The CDR3 reads CASSQTGTVGYEQYF. The CDR3 nucleotides are TGTGCCAGCAGCCAGACCGGGACTGTCGGCTACGAGCAGTACTTC.

This clonotype was recorded a few times. The junction shows a germline mismatch at one end, possibly a read error. The chain combines TRBV3-1 with TRBJ2-1; D is unresolved. The CDR3 extends over 15 amino acids. Germline V CDR1 and CDR2: LGHDT, YNNKEL (reference sequence). The CDR3 region is CASSQGNSPYNEQSF. The CDR3 DNA reads as TGTGCCAGCAGCCAAGGTAATAGCCCGTACAATGAGCAGTCCTTC.

With respect to this clonotype: This may be a read error: a much more frequent sequence differs by one nucleotide. This rearrangement joins TRBV30 to TRBJ1-1; D perhaps matches TRBD1 (5 bases). Per germline, CDR1 GTSNPN and CDR2 SVGIG (reference sequence). This CDR3 has 14 residues. The V end was cut by 3 bases, the J end by 5 bases, with 16 bases between. The CDR3 DNA reads as TGTGCCTGGAGCCAGGGAGCGGGGGGGACTGAAGCTTTCTTT. It yields the protein CAWSQGAGGTEAFF.

The sample holds a few counts of this clonotype. The gene calls are TRBV7-3 and TRBJ2-7, with a possible D match to TRBD2 (5 bases). Germline CDR1 and CDR2: SGHTA and FQGTGA. This CDR3 comprises 13 residues. The V end was cut by 3 bases, the J end by 5 bases, with 11 bases between. CDR3 nucleotides: TGTGCCAGCAGCTTGTCGGGGTGGAACGAGCAGTACTTC. It specifies CASSLSGWNEQYF.

This clonotype was observed many times. The gene calls are TRBV3-1 and TRBJ1-5; D possibly corresponds to TRBD1 (6 bases). The ends were cut back, 0 bases at V and 9 bases at J, with 12 bases in the middle. Germline-derived CDR1 and CDR2 are LGHDT and YNNKEL (reference sequence). The CDR3 length is 14 residues. The CDR3 DNA reads as TGTGCCAGCAGCCAAGAAAGGGGGGCCGGGCCCCAGCATTTT. Its translation: CASSQERGAGPQHF.

The CDR3 here is CASSQWTRETQYF. CDR3 DNA: TGCGCCAGCAGCCAATGGACCCGAGAGACCCAGTACTTC. The rearrangement links TRBV4-1 to TRBJ2-5; no clear D. The CDR3 length is 13 residues. Germline lookup yields CDR1 MGHRA and CDR2 YSYEKL. Trimming left V 2 bases short and J 4 bases short, with 8 bases between.

The chain recombines TRBV29-1 with TRBJ2-5, with a weak D call TRBD1 (6 bases). Germline-derived CDR1 and CDR2 are SQVTM and ANQGSEA. CDR3 size: 13 residues. Deletions cut 3 bases from V and 2 bases from J, with 10 bases between. The CDR3 sequence: CSVELGQQETQYF. The DNA for the CDR3 is TGCAGCGTTGAGCTCGGACAGCAAGAGACCCAGTACTTC.

The rearrangement uses TRBV12-3 or TRBV12-4 and TRBJ2-5; TRBD1 agrees at 9 bases. The CDR3 consists of 15 residues. V was pared by 5 bases and J by 4 bases, with 8 bases of the junction left unmatched. The CDR3 sequence is CASSLRDRVGETQYF. The CDR3, as DNA: TGTGCCAGCAGTCTCCGGGACAGGGTGGGAGAGACCCAGTACTTC.

Worth noting for this clonotype: This may be a read error: a much more frequent sequence differs by one nucleotide. This chain links TRBV20-1 with TRBJ2-5, with D tentatively TRBD2 (5 bases). Germline CDR1 reads DFQATT; CDR2 reads SNEGSKA (reference sequence). The CDR3 runs 10 residues. This chain's CDR3 is CSIGREAQYF. The CDR3 DNA reads as TGCAGTATAGGGAGAGAGGCCCAGTACTTC.

This clonotype was picked up a small number of times. The chain carries TRBV9 and TRBJ2-4; TRBD1 agrees at 7 bases. The length of the CDR3 is 15 residues. The ends lost 3 bases at V and 6 bases at J; junction bases unmatched: 9. Germline CDR1 is SGDLS and CDR2 is YYNGEE. The CDR3 protein is CASSATGYVGNIQYF. The CDR3 DNA reads TGTGCCAGCAGCGCGACAGGGTACGTAGGAAACATTCAGTACTTC.

This clonotype came up many times. The chain has TRBV28 and TRBJ2-5; 10 bases are a match to TRBD1. The germline V gene encodes CDR1 MDHEN and CDR2 SYDVKM. This CDR3 is 15 amino acids long. The V and J ends lost 4 bases and 5 bases, in that order; junction bases with no gene match: 7. CDR3 loop: CASSYQTGGVETQYF. DNA for the CDR3: TGTGCCAGCAGTTACCAGACAGGGGGCGTTGAGACCCAGTACTTC.

The chain joins TRBV29-1 to TRBJ2-3; D is uncertain. In germline, CDR1 is SQVTM, CDR2 ANQGSEA. V was trimmed by 3 bases and J by 2 bases, leaving 6 bases between them. The CDR3 runs to 12 residues. CDR3 sequence reads: CSVDHFTDTQYF. The CDR3, as DNA: TGCAGCGTTGACCATTTCACAGATACGCAGTATTTT.

In its sample, this clonotype was seen many times. CDR3 in amino acids: CASSQLASLYNEQFF. CDR3 bases: TGTGCCAGCAGTCAACTAGCATCTCTATACAATGAGCAGTTCTTC. V gene TRBV27 combines with J gene TRBJ2-1; TRBD2 is a possible D gene (6 bases). This CDR3 has 15 residues. CDR1 and CDR2 from the germline V gene are MNHEY and SMNVEV (reference sequence). With 5 bases removed from V and 4 bases from J, the gap between germline ends came to 15 bases.

The rearrangement links TRBV7-2 to TRBJ2-7; D might be TRBD2 (6 bases). This CDR3 has 15 amino acids. V shed 2 bases and J shed 3 bases, with 14 bases lying between them. Germline-derived CDR1 and CDR2 are SGHTA and FQGNSA. CDR3 residues: CASSLYGGDYYEQYF. CDR3 DNA sequence: TGTGCCAGCAGCTTATACGGCGGGGATTACTACGAGCAGTACTTC. Full variable domain (missing parts from reference TRBV7-2 and TRBJ2-7): GAGVSQSPSNKVTEKGKDVELRCDPISGHTALYWYRQSLGQGLEFLIYFQGNSAPDKSGLPSDRFSAERTGGSVSTLTIQRTQQEDSAVYLCASSLYGGDYYEQYFGPGTRLTVT.

This rearrangement joins TRBV7-9 to TRBJ1-1; D is unresolved. The germline CDR1 and CDR2 sequences are SEHNR and FQNEAQ (reference sequence). V shed 8 bases and J shed 2 bases, with 18 bases lying between them. The CDR3 is 15 residues long. In DNA form, the CDR3 reads TGTGCCAGCCAGCTTTTCAACAGAGTAAACACTGAAGCTTTCTTT. Its protein is CASQLFNRVNTEAFF.

This clonotype was detected many times. The gene calls are TRBV6-1 and TRBJ1-1; D not certain. The CDR3 is 13 amino acids. CDR1 and CDR2 (germline): MNHNS, SASEGT. V lost 1 base and J 6 bases, leaving 9 bases between the germline ends. CDR3 in amino acids: CASSEGGRAEAFF. CDR3 DNA: TGTGCCAGCAGTGAAGGAGGGCGGGCTGAAGCTTTCTTT.

This chain uses TRBV6-1 with TRBJ2-2; 11 bases are shared with TRBD2. The trim removed 0 bases at V and 3 bases at J, leaving 9 bases unmatched. The CDR3 sequence is 19 residues long. CDR1 and CDR2 from the germline V gene are MNHNS and SASEGT. The CDR3 sequence: CASSEAGLAAPAHTGELFF. The CDR3 nucleotides read TGTGCCAGCAGTGAAGCGGGACTAGCGGCACCGGCTCACACCGGGGAGCTGTTTTTT.